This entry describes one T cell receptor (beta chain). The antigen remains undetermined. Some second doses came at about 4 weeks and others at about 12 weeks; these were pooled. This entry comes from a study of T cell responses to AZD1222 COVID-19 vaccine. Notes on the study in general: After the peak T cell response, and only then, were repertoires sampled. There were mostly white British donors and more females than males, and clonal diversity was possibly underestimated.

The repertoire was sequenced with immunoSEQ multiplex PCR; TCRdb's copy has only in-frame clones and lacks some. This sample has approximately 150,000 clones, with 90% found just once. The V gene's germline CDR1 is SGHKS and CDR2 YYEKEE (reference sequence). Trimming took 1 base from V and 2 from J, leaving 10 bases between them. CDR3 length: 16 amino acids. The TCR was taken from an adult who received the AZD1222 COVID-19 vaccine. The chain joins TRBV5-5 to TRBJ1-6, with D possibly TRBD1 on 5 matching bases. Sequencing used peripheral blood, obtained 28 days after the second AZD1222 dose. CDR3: CASSLRGSAYNSPLHF. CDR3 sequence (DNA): TGTGCCAGCAGCTTGCGGGGGAGCGCCTATAATTCACCCCTCCACTTT. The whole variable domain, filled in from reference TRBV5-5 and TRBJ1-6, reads DAGVTQSPTHLIKTRGQQVTLRCSPISGHKSVSWYQQVLGQGPQFIFQYYEKEERGRGNFPDRFSARQFPNYSSELNVNALLLGDSALYLCASSLRGSAYNSPLHFGNGTRLTVT.